What follows are 13 T cell receptor beta chains derived from one specimen sequenced in a study of CD8 T cells in Susac syndrome. An amount of RNA that ranged from roughly 0.5 to 1 ug was reverse transcribed with random hexamers. TCRdb re-analysed the immunoSEQ multiplex PCR reads in MiXCR, keeping a single row per CDR3 protein. The sample holds 160,000 or so distinct CDR3 sequences; roughly 95% are singletons and the top ten take about 0.15%. The specimen was CD8+ T cells from PBMCs. The receptor set was obtained from a human donor with multiple sclerosis.

The CDR3 nucleotides are TGTGCCAGCAGTCCAGCGGGGGGGTATAACACCGGGGAGCTGTTTTTT. This codes for CASSPAGGYNTGELFF. The chain uses TRBV2 and TRBJ2-2; 10 bases are a match to TRBD2. Germline V gene lookup returns CDR1 SNHLY and CDR2 FYNNEI. The CDR3 is 16 residues long. J lost 2 bases, V lost 5 bases, and 5 bases had no gene match. The variable domain in full, completed from reference TRBV2 and TRBJ2-2, reads EPEVTQTPSHQVTQMGQEVILRCVPISNHLYFYWYRQILGQKVEFLVSFYNNEISEKSEIFDDQFSVERPDGSNFTLKIRSTKLEDSAMYFCASSPAGGYNTGELFFGEGSRLTVL.

The chain joins TRBV5-6 to TRBJ2-6; D may be TRBD1 (7 bases). V was pared by 7 bases and J by 0 bases, with 17 bases between. CDR1 and CDR2 (germline): SGHDT, YYEEEE. This CDR3 comprises 17 residues. The CDR3 spells CASEGGQIPSGANVLTF. The CDR3 DNA reads as TGTGCCAGCGAGGGGGGACAGATACCCTCTGGGGCCAACGTCCTGACTTTC.

The gene calls are TRBV27 and TRBJ2-7, with a weak D call TRBD1 (6 bases). Germline V CDR1 and CDR2: MNHEY, SMNVEV (reference sequence). The ends were cut back, 5 bases at V and 9 bases at J, with 23 bases in the middle. This CDR3 is 15 amino acids long. The CDR3 sequence: CASSPRGGLRFGQYF. The CDR3 DNA follows: TGTGCCAGCAGTCCCAGGGGCGGCCTACGTTTTGGGCAGTACTTC.

This chain connects TRBV11-1 to TRBJ2-3; TRBD2 agrees at 11 bases. With V trimmed by 2 bases and J by 1 base, 17 bases remained unmatched. The CDR3 runs 21 residues. Looked up from germline, CDR1 is SGHAT and CDR2 is FQDESV (reference sequence). The CDR3 sequence: CASSLYQPGLAVQQGTDTQYF. The CDR3 DNA sequence: TGTGCCAGCAGCTTATACCAACCGGGACTAGCGGTTCAGCAGGGCACAGATACGCAGTATTTT.

This rearrangement joins TRBV9 to TRBJ2-1; 7 bases agree with TRBD2. Germline V gives CDR1 SGDLS, CDR2 YYNGEE. Losses at the gene ends were 0 bases for V and 8 bases for J; bases not matched to a gene: 5. The CDR3 extends over 14 amino acids. The CDR3 region is CASSVETSKDEQFF. As DNA, the CDR3 is TGTGCCAGCAGCGTAGAGACTAGCAAGGATGAGCAGTTCTTC.

The V call is TRBV27, the J call TRBJ1-2, with 10 bases aligning to TRBD1. Germline values: CDR1 MNHEY, CDR2 SMNVEV (reference sequence). The V gene end was trimmed by 2 bases and the J gene end by 6 bases; junction bases not matched to a gene: 6. The CDR3 consists of 15 residues. CDR3 sequence reads: CASSLSPGTGDGYTF. As DNA, the CDR3 is TGTGCCAGCAGTTTAAGTCCCGGGACAGGGGATGGCTACACCTTC.

The chain joins TRBV3-1 to TRBJ2-7, with D perhaps being TRBD1 or TRBD2 (5 bases each). The germline V gene encodes CDR1 LGHDT and CDR2 YNNKEL (reference sequence). The V end lost 5 bases, the J end lost 3 bases, and 5 bases lay between the germline ends. CDR3 length: 11 residues. The CDR3 reads CASSGGYEQYV. In DNA, the CDR3 is TGTGCCAGCAGCGGGGGCTACGAGCAGTACGTC.

J is TRBJ1-6 and V is TRBV7-9; no definite D call. The germline V gene has CDR1 SEHNR and CDR2 FQNEAQ (reference sequence). V was cut by 5 bases and J by 11 bases, with 10 bases left in between. CDR3 length: 12 amino acids. The CDR3 DNA follows: TGTGCCAGCAGCGCCCCGAGGGCACCCCTCCACTTT. This encodes CASSAPRAPLHF. Together with reference TRBV7-9 and TRBJ1-6, the CDR3 gives the full variable domain: DTGVSQNPRHKITKRGQNVTFRCDPISEHNRLYWYRQTLGQGPEFLTYFQNEAQLEKSRLLSDRFSAERPKGSFSTLEIQRTEQGDSAMYLCASSAPRAPLHFGNGTRLTVT.

This sequence joins TRBV20-1 and TRBJ1-2; no reliable D call. The germline CDR1 and CDR2 sequences are DFQATT and SNEGSKA (reference sequence). Deletions cut 0 bases from V and 5 bases from J, with 4 bases between. CDR3 length: 11 residues. Here the CDR3 reads CSARDQYGYTF. In DNA, the CDR3 is TGCAGTGCTAGAGATCAATATGGCTACACCTTC.

This sequence joins TRBV15 and TRBJ1-1; D gene unclear. The CDR3 runs to 11 residues. Germline V lookup: CDR1 LNHNV, CDR2 YYDKDF (reference sequence). V lost 5 bases to trimming and J lost 6 bases, with 7 bases between them. The CDR3 DNA sequence: TGTGCCACCAGCGTGGGTGCTGAAGCTTTCTTT. It specifies CATSVGAEAFF.

The chain uses TRBV6-2 or TRBV6-3 and TRBJ1-5; D call uncertain. The CDR3 is made up of 14 amino acids. Germline lookup yields CDR1 MNHEY and CDR2 SVGEGT. Trimming removed 2 bases from V and 8 bases from J, with 13 bases in between. The CDR3 sequence: CASSYPAAPKPQHF. CDR3 DNA: TGTGCCAGCAGTTACCCGGCCGCACCGAAGCCCCAGCATTTT.

The J gene is TRBJ2-1, the V gene TRBV29-1; the match to TRBD2 covers 8 bases. Germline V gives CDR1 SQVTM, CDR2 ANQGSEA. After removal of 7 bases from V and 3 bases from J, the junction contained 11 bases not matched to a gene. CDR3 length: 15 amino acids. The CDR3 bases are TGCAGCGACCGGGGGGGCGAGTCCTTCTACAATGAGCAGTTCTTC. Protein sequence: CSDRGGESFYNEQFF.

The rearrangement joins TRBV2 to TRBJ1-3, with D unresolved. The CDR3 extends over 13 amino acids. Germline V gene data show CDR1 as SNHLY and CDR2 as FYNNEI. Trimming left V 8 bases short and J 1 base short, with 9 bases between. The CDR3: CASDWPSGNTIYF. CDR3 coding DNA: TGTGCCAGCGATTGGCCTTCTGGAAACACCATATATTTT.